Below are 16 T cell receptor beta chains sequenced from a single sample in a study of shared clonotypes between healthy human individuals. Profiled with immunoSEQ multiplex PCR; TCRdb holds only in-frame clones, not every one. Of about 660,000 clones listed, approximately 74% are singletons. Sequencing was performed on memory CD4+ T cells sorted from blood. Specified subset: CD45RA-negative fraction. These receptors all stem from a woman in her twenties or thirties in good health.

The sample holds a few counts of this clone. The chain recombines TRBV15 with TRBJ2-7; 7 bases line up with TRBD2. CDR3 length: 15 residues. Germline trimming cut 1 base from V and 2 bases from J; bases unmatched to any gene: 5. Germline values: CDR1 LNHNV, CDR2 YYDKDF (reference sequence). The CDR3: CATSRAQGGAYEQYF. In nucleotides, the CDR3 is TGTGCCACCAGCAGAGCTCAGGGAGGGGCCTACGAGCAGTACTTC.

The chain joins TRBV28 to TRBJ2-7; 7 positions match TRBD2. CDR1 and CDR2 (germline): MDHEN, SYDVKM. The V gene end was trimmed by 3 bases and the J gene end by 1 base; junction bases not matched to a gene: 12. The CDR3 is made up of 17 amino acids. In nucleotides, the CDR3 is TGTGCCAGCAGTTTGGCTAGCGGAGCCGACGTGTCCTACGAGCAGTACTTC. The encoded protein is CASSLASGADVSYEQYF. Supplemented by reference TRBV28 and TRBJ2-7, the full variable domain reads DVKVTQSSRYLVKRTGEKVFLECVQDMDHENMFWYRQDPGLGLRLIYFSYDVKMKEKGDIPEGYSVSREKKERFSLILESASTNQTSMYLCASSLASGADVSYEQYFGPGTRLTVT.

This chain joins TRBV11-3 and TRBJ2-1; 12 bases are shared with TRBD2. J lost 3 bases, V lost 0 bases, and 3 bases had no gene match. The CDR3 spans 17 residues. Germline loops: CDR1 SGHNT, CDR2 YENEEA. In DNA form, the CDR3 reads TGTGCCAGCAGCTTAGATACGACTAGCGGGAGCTACAATGAGCAGTTCTTC. Its protein is CASSLDTTSGSYNEQFF.

This clone was found many times. The CDR3: CASSEWTGVRKTQYF. For the CDR3, the DNA is TGTGCCAGCAGTGAATGGACAGGGGTTCGGAAGACCCAGTACTTC. This rearrangement joins TRBV2 to TRBJ2-5; 9 positions match TRBD1. Losses at the gene ends were 2 bases for V and 6 bases for J; bases not matched to a gene: 7. The length of the CDR3 is 15 residues. Germline assignment: CDR1 SNHLY and CDR2 FYNNEI.

The CDR3 DNA sequence: TGTGCCAGTAGTACCCCGGGAAACTACGAGCAGTACTTC. Amino acids: CASSTPGNYEQYF. The chain couples TRBV19 to TRBJ2-7, with a possible D match to TRBD2 (5 bases). Trimming removed 4 bases from V and 3 bases from J, with 10 bases in between. Germline V gene data show CDR1 as LNHDA and CDR2 as SQIVND (reference sequence). This CDR3 has 13 amino acids.

The chain carries TRBV6-6 and TRBJ2-7; 9 bases are a match to TRBD2. The CDR3 has 13 amino acids. Losses at the gene ends were 6 bases for V and 5 bases for J; bases not matched to a gene: 5. Looked up from germline, CDR1 is MNHNY and CDR2 is SVGAGI (reference sequence). CDR3 in amino acids: CASREIAGDEQYF. CDR3 coding DNA: TGTGCCAGCAGGGAGATAGCGGGAGACGAGCAGTACTTC.

Here the CDR3 reads CASSYSDGRSGNTIYF. The CDR3 region has the DNA TGTGCCAGCAGTTACAGTGACGGACGCTCTGGAAACACCATATATTTT. This chain links TRBV28 with TRBJ1-3; no clear D gene. Germline lookup yields CDR1 MDHEN and CDR2 SYDVKM. V was shortened by 4 bases and J by 0 bases, with 13 bases between the two germline ends. CDR3 length: 16 amino acids.

The V call is TRBV7-9, the J call TRBJ2-1; D is uncertain. Germline V CDR1 and CDR2: SEHNR, FQNEAQ (reference sequence). The ends were cut back, 5 bases at V and 7 bases at J, with 6 bases in the middle. This CDR3 region has 11 residues. The CDR3 is CASSNINEQFF. DNA of the CDR3: TGTGCCAGCAGCAATATTAATGAGCAGTTCTTC.

V gene TRBV5-8 combines with J gene TRBJ2-6; 8 bases align to TRBD1. Trimming at V came to 4 bases and at J to 4 bases, leaving 13 bases not matched to a gene. The CDR3 runs 18 residues. Per the germline V gene, CDR1 is SGHTS and CDR2 is YDEGEE. The CDR3 here is CASSKWTGQYTGANVLTF. The CDR3 nucleotides read TGTGCCAGCAGCAAATGGACAGGGCAATACACCGGGGCCAACGTCCTGACTTTC.

This clone appeared many times. The rearrangement uses TRBV29-1 and TRBJ2-7; D gene unclear. Germline loops: CDR1 SQVTM, CDR2 ANQGSEA. This CDR3 region has 13 residues. Trimming left V 3 bases short and J 7 bases short, with 16 bases between. CDR3 bases: TGCAGCGTTGATGTAAAGGGAACGACGGAGCAGTACTTC. It codes for CSVDVKGTTEQYF.

In this sample, this clone turned up once. DNA for the CDR3: TGTGCCAGCAGTACCCCAGCGGGAGGGAGTCAAACAGATACGCAGTATTTT. Translating it yields CASSTPAGGSQTDTQYF. The rearrangement joins TRBV2 to TRBJ2-3, with 10 bases lining up with TRBD2. The CDR3 is 17 residues long. Germline V lookup: CDR1 SNHLY, CDR2 FYNNEI. V was pared by 5 bases and J by 3 bases, with 11 bases of the junction left unmatched.

The chain combines TRBV2 with TRBJ1-2, with D uncertain. Per the germline V gene, CDR1 is SNHLY and CDR2 is FYNNEI. V shed 3 bases and J shed 7 bases, with 9 bases lying between them. The CDR3 contains 12 residues. The chain's CDR3 is CASSDNRGGYTF. The CDR3 DNA reads TGTGCCAGCAGTGACAATCGGGGTGGCTACACCTTC.

This clone was counted between two and nine times. Other DNA sequences in this sample translate to the same CDR3. The rearrangement joins TRBV19 to TRBJ1-1; TRBD1 might be the D (5 bases). CDR1 is LNHDA and CDR2 is SQIVND in the germline V gene (reference sequence). V lost 6 bases and J 0 bases, leaving 14 bases between the germline ends. This CDR3 has 15 residues. The CDR3 protein is CASSPPGRVNTEAFF. The DNA of the CDR3 is TGTGCCAGTAGCCCCCCGGGCAGGGTGAACACTGAAGCTTTCTTT. Filled out from reference TRBV19 and TRBJ1-1, the complete variable domain reads DGGITQSPKYLFRKEGQNVTLSCEQNLNHDAMYWYRQDPGQGLRLIYYSQIVNDFQKGDIAEGYSVSREKKESFPLTVTSAQKNPTAFYLCASSPPGRVNTEAFFGQGTRLTVV.

This chain's CDR3 is CASSFRANYGYTF. CDR3 coding DNA: TGTGCCAGCAGCTTCAGAGCGAACTATGGCTACACCTTC. The chain recombines TRBV5-4 with TRBJ1-2; D call uncertain. The germline gives CDR1 SGHNT, CDR2 YYREEE (reference sequence). V gave up 2 bases and J gave up 2 bases, with 7 bases separating them. CDR3 length: 13 amino acids. The full variable domain, in which reference TRBV5-4 and TRBJ1-2 provide the parts outside the CDR3, is ETGVTQSPTHLIKTRGQQVTLRCSSQSGHNTVSWYQQALGQGPQFIFQYYREEENGRGNFPPRFSGLQFPNYSSELNVNALELDDSALYLCASSFRANYGYTFGSGTRLTVV.

The chain uses TRBV27 and TRBJ1-2; a possible D gene is TRBD1 (5 bases). The V gene's germline CDR1 is MNHEY and CDR2 SMNVEV (reference sequence). This CDR3 is built from 13 residues. Trimming took 6 bases from V and 4 from J, leaving 12 bases between them. The DNA of the CDR3 is TGTGCCAGCAGAATGAGGGGTGCCTATGGCTACACCTTC. This codes for CASRMRGAYGYTF.

V usage is TRBV5-1 and J usage is TRBJ2-6; D perhaps matches TRBD2 (5 bases). The CDR3 sequence is 15 residues long. The germline gives CDR1 SGHRS, CDR2 YFSETQ. V lost 0 bases and J lost 4, with 8 bases in between. Here the CDR3 DNA reads TGCGCCAGCAGCTTGGTGGCGGGCGGGGCCAACGTCCTGACTTTC. Amino acids: CASSLVAGGANVLTF.